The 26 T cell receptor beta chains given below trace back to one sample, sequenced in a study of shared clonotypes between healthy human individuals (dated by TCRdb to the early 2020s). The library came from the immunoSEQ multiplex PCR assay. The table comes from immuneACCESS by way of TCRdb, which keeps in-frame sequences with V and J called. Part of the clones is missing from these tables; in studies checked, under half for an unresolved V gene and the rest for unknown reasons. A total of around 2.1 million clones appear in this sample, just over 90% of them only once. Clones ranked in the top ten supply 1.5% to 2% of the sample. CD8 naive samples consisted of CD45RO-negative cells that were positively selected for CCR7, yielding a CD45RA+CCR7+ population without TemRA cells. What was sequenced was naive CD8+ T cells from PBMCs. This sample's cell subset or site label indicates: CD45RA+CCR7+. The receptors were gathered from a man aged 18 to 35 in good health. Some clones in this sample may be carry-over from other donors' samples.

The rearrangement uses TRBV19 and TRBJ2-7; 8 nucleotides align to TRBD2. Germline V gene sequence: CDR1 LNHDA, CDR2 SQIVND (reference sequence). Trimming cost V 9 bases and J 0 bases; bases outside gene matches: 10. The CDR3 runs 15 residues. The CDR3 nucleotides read TGTGCCAGGCCGATCAACACTAGCGGCTCCTACGAGCAGTACTTC. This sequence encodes CARPINTSGSYEQYF.

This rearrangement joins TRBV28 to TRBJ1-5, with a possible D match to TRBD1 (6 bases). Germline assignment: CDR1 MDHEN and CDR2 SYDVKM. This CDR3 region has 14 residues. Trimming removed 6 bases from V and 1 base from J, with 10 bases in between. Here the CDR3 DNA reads TGTGCCAGCAGCACTACAGGGAGCAATCAGCCCCAGCATTTT. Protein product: CASSTTGSNQPQHF.

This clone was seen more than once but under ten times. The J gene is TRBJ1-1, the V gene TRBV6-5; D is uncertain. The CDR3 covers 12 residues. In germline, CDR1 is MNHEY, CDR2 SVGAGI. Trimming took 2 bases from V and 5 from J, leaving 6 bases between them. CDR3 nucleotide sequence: TGTGCCAGCAGTTACCCAATTACTGAAGCTTTCTTT. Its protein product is CASSYPITEAFF.

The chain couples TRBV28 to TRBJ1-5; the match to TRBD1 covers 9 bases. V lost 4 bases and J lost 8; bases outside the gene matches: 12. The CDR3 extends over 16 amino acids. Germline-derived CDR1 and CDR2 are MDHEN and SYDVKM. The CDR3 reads CASSSRDREIKEPQHF. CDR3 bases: TGTGCCAGCAGTTCGCGGGACAGGGAAATTAAAGAGCCCCAGCATTTT.

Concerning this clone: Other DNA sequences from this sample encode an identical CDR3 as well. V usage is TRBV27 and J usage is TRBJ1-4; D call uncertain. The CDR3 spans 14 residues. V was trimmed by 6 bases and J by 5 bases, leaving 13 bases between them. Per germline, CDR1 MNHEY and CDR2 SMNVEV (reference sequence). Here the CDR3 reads CASRRTGPNEKLFF. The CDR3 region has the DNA TGTGCCAGCAGGCGGACCGGCCCCAATGAAAAACTGTTTTTT.

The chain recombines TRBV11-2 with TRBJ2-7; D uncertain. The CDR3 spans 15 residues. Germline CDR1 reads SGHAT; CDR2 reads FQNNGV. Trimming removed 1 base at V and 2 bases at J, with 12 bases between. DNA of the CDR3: TGTGCCAGCAGCTTAGGCCCGCTAGGAGCCTACGAGCAGTACTTC. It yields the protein CASSLGPLGAYEQYF.

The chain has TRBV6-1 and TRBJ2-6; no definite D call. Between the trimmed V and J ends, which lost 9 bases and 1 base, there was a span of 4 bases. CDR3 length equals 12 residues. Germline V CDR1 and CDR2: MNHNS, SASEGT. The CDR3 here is CARASGANVLTF. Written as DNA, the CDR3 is TGTGCCAGGGCATCTGGGGCCAACGTCCTGACTTTC.

The CDR3 spells CASSTGQGVGRQETQYF. The CDR3 nucleotides read TGTGCCAGCAGCACCGGACAGGGCGTCGGTCGCCAAGAGACCCAGTACTTC. The rearrangement links TRBV5-6 to TRBJ2-5; 8 bases line up with TRBD1. Germline V gene sequence: CDR1 SGHDT, CDR2 YYEEEE. The CDR3 consists of 17 residues. V dropped 4 bases and J dropped 1; count of bases not matched to a gene: 12.

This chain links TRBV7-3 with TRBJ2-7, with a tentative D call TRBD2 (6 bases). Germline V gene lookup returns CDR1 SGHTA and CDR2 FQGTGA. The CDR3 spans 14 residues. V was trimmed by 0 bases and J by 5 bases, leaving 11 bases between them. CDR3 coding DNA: TGTGCCAGCAGCTTAACCGGGACTGTCAACGAGCAGTACTTC. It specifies CASSLTGTVNEQYF. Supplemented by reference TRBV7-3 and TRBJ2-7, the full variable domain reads GAGVSQTPSNKVTEKGKYVELRCDPISGHTALYWYRQSLGQGPEFLIYFQGTGAADDSGLPNDRFFAVRPEGSVSTLKIQRTERGDSAVYLCASSLTGTVNEQYFGPGTRLTVT.

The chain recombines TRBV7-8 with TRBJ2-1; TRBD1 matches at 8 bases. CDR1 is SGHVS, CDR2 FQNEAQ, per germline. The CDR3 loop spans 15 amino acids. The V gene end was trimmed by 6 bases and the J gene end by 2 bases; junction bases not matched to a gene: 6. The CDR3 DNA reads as TGTGCCAGCAGGACGGGGGACAGGCCCTACAATGAGCAGTTCTTC. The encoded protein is CASRTGDRPYNEQFF.

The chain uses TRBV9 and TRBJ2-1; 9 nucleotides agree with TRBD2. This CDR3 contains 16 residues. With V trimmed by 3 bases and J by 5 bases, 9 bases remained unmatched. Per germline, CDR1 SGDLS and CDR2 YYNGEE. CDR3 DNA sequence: TGTGCCAGCAGCGAAGGTGGCGGGAGGGCCCACAATGAGCAGTTCTTC. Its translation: CASSEGGGRAHNEQFF.

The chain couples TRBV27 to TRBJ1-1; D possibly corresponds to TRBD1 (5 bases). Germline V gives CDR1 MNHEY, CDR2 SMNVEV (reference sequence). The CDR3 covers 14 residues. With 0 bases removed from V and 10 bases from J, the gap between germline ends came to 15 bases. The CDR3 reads CASSLSLGGEGAFF. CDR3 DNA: TGTGCCAGCAGTTTATCCTTGGGGGGGGAGGGAGCTTTCTTT.

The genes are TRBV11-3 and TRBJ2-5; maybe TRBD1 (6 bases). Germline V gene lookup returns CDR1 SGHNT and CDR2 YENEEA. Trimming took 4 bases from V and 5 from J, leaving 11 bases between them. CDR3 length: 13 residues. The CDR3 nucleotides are TGTGCCAGCAGCTCAGGGGTCGGGGAGACCCAGTACTTC. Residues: CASSSGVGETQYF.

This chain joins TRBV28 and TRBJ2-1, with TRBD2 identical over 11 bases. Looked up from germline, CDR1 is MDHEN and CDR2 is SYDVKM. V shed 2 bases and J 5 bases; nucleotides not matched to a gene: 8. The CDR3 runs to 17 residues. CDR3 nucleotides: TGTGCCAGCAGTTTAGAGGCGGGACTAGCGGTCCACAATGAGCAGTTCTTC. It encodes CASSLEAGLAVHNEQFF. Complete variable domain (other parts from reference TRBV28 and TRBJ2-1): DVKVTQSSRYLVKRTGEKVFLECVQDMDHENMFWYRQDPGLGLRLIYFSYDVKMKEKGDIPEGYSVSREKKERFSLILESASTNQTSMYLCASSLEAGLAVHNEQFFGPGTRLTVL.

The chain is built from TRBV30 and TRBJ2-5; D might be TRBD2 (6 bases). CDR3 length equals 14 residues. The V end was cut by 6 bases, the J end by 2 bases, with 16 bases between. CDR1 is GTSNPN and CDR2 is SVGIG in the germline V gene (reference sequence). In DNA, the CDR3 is TGTGCCTGTAGTCCGGGGGTGAGGCAAGAGACCCAGTACTTC. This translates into CACSPGVRQETQYF. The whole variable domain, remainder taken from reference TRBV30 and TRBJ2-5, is SQTIHQWPATLVQPVGSPLSLECTVEGTSNPNLYWYRQAAGRGLQLLFYSVGIGQISSEVPQNLSASRPQDRQFILSSKKLLLSDSGFYLCACSPGVRQETQYFGPGTRLLVL.

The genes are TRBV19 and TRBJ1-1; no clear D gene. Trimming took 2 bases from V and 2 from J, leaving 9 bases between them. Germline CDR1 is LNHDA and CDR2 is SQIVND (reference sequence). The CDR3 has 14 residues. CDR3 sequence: CASSILGPNTEAFF. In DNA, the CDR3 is TGTGCCAGTAGTATATTAGGCCCTAACACTGAAGCTTTCTTT.

The CDR3 DNA follows: TGTGCCAGTAACTTAAGGGCAGCTAATCAGCCCCAGCATTTT. It encodes CASNLRAANQPQHF. The chain carries TRBV19 and TRBJ1-5; D unresolved. Trimming removed 7 bases from V and 4 bases from J, with 14 bases in between. CDR3 length equals 14 residues. CDR1 is LNHDA, CDR2 SQIVND, per germline (reference sequence).

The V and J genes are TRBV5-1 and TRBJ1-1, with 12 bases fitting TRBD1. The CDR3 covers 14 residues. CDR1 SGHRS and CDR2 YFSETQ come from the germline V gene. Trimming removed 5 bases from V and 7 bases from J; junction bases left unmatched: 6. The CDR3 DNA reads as TGCGCCAGCAGTTGGGACAGGGGGCGAAGTGAAGCTTTCTTT. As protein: CASSWDRGRSEAFF.

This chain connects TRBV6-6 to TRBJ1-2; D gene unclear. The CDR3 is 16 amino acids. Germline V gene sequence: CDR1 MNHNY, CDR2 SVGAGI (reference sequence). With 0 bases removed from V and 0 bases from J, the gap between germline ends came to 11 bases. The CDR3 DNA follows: TGTGCCAGCAGTTACTCGGGCAGCAGCTCTAACTATGGCTACACCTTC. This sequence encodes CASSYSGSSSNYGYTF.

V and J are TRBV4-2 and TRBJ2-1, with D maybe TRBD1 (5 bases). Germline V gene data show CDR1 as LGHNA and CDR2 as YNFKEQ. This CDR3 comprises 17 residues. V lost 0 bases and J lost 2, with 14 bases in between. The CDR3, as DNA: TGTGCCAGCAGCCAAGATCGAGGTCTGGGGCCCTACAATGAGCAGTTCTTC. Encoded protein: CASSQDRGLGPYNEQFF.

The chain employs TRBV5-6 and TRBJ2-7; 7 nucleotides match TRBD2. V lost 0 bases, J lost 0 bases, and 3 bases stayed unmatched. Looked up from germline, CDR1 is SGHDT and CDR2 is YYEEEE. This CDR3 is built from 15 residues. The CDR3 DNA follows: TGTGCCAGCAGCTTGGGCGGGAGACACTCCTACGAGCAGTACTTC. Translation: CASSLGGRHSYEQYF.

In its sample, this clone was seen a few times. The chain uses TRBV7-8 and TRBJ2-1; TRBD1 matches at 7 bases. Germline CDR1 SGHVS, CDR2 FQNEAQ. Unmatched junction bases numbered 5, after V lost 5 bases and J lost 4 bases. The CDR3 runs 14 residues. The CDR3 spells CASSVDREYNEQFF. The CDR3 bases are TGTGCCAGCAGCGTTGACAGGGAATACAATGAGCAGTTCTTC. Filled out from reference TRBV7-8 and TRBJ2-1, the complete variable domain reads GAGVSQSPRYKVAKRGQDVALRCDPISGHVSLFWYQQALGQGPEFLTYFQNEAQLDKSGLPSDRFFAERPEGSVSTLKIQRTQQEDSAVYLCASSVDREYNEQFFGPGTRLTVL.

The CDR3 DNA sequence: TGTGCCAGCAGTTTATCGTCACTAGCATCCTACGAGCAGTACTTC. Translating it yields CASSLSSLASYEQYF. This chain links TRBV27 with TRBJ2-7, with D possibly being TRBD2 (6 bases). Looked up from germline, CDR1 is MNHEY and CDR2 is SMNVEV (reference sequence). The V end was cut by 0 bases, the J end by 1 base, with 10 bases between. CDR3 size: 15 residues.

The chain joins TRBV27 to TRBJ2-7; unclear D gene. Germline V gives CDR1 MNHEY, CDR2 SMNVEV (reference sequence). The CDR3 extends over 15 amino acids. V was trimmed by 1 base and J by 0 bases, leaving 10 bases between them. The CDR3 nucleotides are TGTGCCAGCAGTTTATTTGCGGCGAGCTCCTACGAGCAGTACTTC. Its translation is CASSLFAASSYEQYF.

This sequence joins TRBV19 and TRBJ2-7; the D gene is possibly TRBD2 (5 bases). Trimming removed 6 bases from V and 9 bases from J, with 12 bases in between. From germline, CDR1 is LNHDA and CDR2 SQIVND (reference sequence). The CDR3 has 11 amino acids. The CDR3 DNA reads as TGTGCCAGTAGACCCCGTGAGGGGCAGTACTTC. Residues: CASRPREGQYF.

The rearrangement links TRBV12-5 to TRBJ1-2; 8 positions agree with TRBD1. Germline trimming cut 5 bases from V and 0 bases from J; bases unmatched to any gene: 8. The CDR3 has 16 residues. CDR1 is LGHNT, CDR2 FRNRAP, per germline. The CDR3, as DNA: TGTGCTAGTGGTGAGACAGGGGACCTAGCTAACTATGGCTACACCTTC. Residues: CASGETGDLANYGYTF.